This record covers a single T cell receptor (beta chain). Its target is unknown. This sample is part of a study of T cell responses to AZD1222 COVID-19 vaccine. Study-level results: The study found Spike-specific TCR breadth and depth rose after two AZD1222 doses. Repertoires were collected only later (after the peak T cell response had occurred).

Assay used: immunoSEQ multiplex PCR; TCRdb lists only in-frame clones, some missing. The sample includes under 45,000 clones, roughly 85% of them seen just once. The germline gives CDR1 MDHEN, CDR2 SYDVKM. The CDR3 is 15 amino acids. Trimming took 3 bases from V and 5 from J, leaving 16 bases between them. The chain uses TRBV28 and TRBJ2-5; D is unresolved. This specimen consisted of peripheral blood, obtained 28 days after the second dose of the MenACWY control vaccine. The TCR comes from an adult who received the MenACWY meningococcal vaccine as a control. CDR3 DNA: TGTGCCAGCAGTTTCCGTAATGGCCCGGTGGAGACCCAGTACTTC. Translating gives CASSFRNGPVETQYF.